The 22 T cell receptor beta chains given below trace back to one sample, sequenced in a study of blood T cell repertoires in COVID-19. The data were produced by immunoSEQ multiplex PCR, yet TCRdb's version contains in-frame clones alone and is incomplete. The repertoire includes about 240,000 clones, about four fifths of them detected once, and around 9.6% sits in the top ten. Sequencing was performed on peripheral blood. The receptors were gathered from a woman over 75 with acute or convalescent COVID-19.

The sample holds one count of this clone. The chain recombines TRBV7-3 with TRBJ2-1; no clear D gene. The CDR3 contains 14 residues. Trimming pared 2 bases from V and 3 bases from J, leaving 8 bases between. Germline CDR1 and CDR2: SGHTA and FQGTGA. CDR3 sequence reads: CASSLWAGYNEQFF. CDR3 DNA: TGTGCCAGCAGCTTATGGGCAGGCTACAATGAGCAGTTCTTC.

V usage is TRBV7-3 and J usage is TRBJ1-5; D not resolved. V was clipped by 1 base and J by 7 bases, with 8 bases between them. Germline CDR1 is SGHTA and CDR2 is FQGTGA. The CDR3 runs to 13 residues. CDR3 coding DNA: TGTGCCAGCAGCTTAAGTGAGGGACAGCCCCAGCATTTT. Protein: CASSLSEGQPQHF.

Remarks on this clone: Different DNA sequences within this sample yield the same CDR3. The chain combines TRBV3-1 (or the pseudogene TRBV3-2) with TRBJ2-1, with 14 bases identical to TRBD2. The CDR3 has 15 residues. Per the germline V gene, CDR1 is LGHDT and CDR2 is YNNKEL (reference sequence). Trimming cost V 5 bases and J 6 bases; bases outside gene matches: 3. The CDR3 bases are TGTGCCAGCAGCAGACTAGCGGGGGGGCCCAATGAGCAGTTCTTC. Amino acids: CASSRLAGGPNEQFF.

The chain employs TRBV19 and TRBJ1-1, with 8 bases aligning to TRBD1. The length of the CDR3 is 18 residues. Germline assignment: CDR1 LNHDA and CDR2 SQIVND (reference sequence). V was pared by 0 bases and J by 1 base, with 10 bases of the junction left unmatched. The CDR3 DNA sequence: TGTGCCAGTAGTATAGATCTCGGACAGGGTGATGGGAACACTGAAGCTTTCTTT. Amino acids: CASSIDLGQGDGNTEAFF.

V and J are TRBV2 and TRBJ1-5; 8 bases line up with TRBD1. Germline V gene data show CDR1 as SNHLY and CDR2 as FYNNEI. Trimming cost V 5 bases and J 3 bases; bases outside gene matches: 6. The length of the CDR3 is 15 residues. Here the CDR3 DNA reads TGTGCCAGCAGTCCCGGACAGGGCGACAATCAGCCCCAGCATTTT. As protein: CASSPGQGDNQPQHF.

In its sample, this clone was seen once. J is TRBJ1-2 and V is TRBV2; TRBD1 matches 7 bases. Germline CDR1 and CDR2: SNHLY and FYNNEI. CDR3 length equals 12 residues. Trimming took 6 bases from V and 2 from J; bases not matched to a gene: 0. The CDR3 sequence: CASSRGNYGYTF. CDR3 nucleotide sequence: TGTGCCAGCAGCAGGGGGAACTATGGCTACACCTTC.

The rearrangement links TRBV6-5 to TRBJ2-7; 9 bases agree with TRBD1. J was trimmed by 5 bases and V by 10 bases; bases with no gene match: 6. The CDR3 consists of 12 residues. Germline loops: CDR1 MNHEY, CDR2 SVGAGI. The CDR3 DNA follows: TGTGCCACCGACAGGGGGGGAAACGAGCAGTACTTC. The encoded protein is CATDRGGNEQYF.

This chain connects TRBV29-1 to TRBJ1-1; 7 bases fit TRBD1. Germline CDR1 and CDR2: SQVTM and ANQGSEA. This CDR3 comprises 15 residues. J gave up 0 bases and V 7 bases, and 11 bases lay outside the gene matches. CDR3 loop: CSANPGTVMNTEAFF. CDR3 nucleotides: TGCAGCGCTAACCCCGGGACAGTCATGAACACTGAAGCTTTCTTT.

The chain joins TRBV5-1 to TRBJ1-1; 7 bases are a match to TRBD1. Germline CDR1 is SGHRS and CDR2 is YFSETQ. There are 13 residues in the CDR3. J lost 6 bases, V lost 0 bases, and 2 bases had no gene match. The CDR3 reads CASSLADRAEAFF. The DNA for the CDR3 is TGCGCCAGCAGCTTGGCCGACAGGGCTGAAGCTTTCTTT.

Remarks on this clone: The sample contains more than one DNA sequence encoding this CDR3. The genes are TRBV6-4 and TRBJ1-2; D is undetermined. The germline gives CDR1 MRHNA, CDR2 SNTAGT. The CDR3 has 12 residues. The V end lost 4 bases, the J end lost 8 bases, and 11 bases lay between the germline ends. The CDR3 DNA follows: TGTGCCAGCAGTGCTGGAGAGGGAGGCTACACCTTC. Translation: CASSAGEGGYTF.

The rearrangement joins TRBV19 to TRBJ1-5; 7 nucleotides line up with TRBD1. Looked up from germline, CDR1 is LNHDA and CDR2 is SQIVND (reference sequence). The CDR3 is made up of 15 amino acids. The ends lost 4 bases at V and 6 bases at J; junction bases unmatched: 9. CDR3 sequence: CASSTVGTVLQPQHF. The DNA for the CDR3 is TGTGCCAGTAGTACAGTCGGGACAGTTCTTCAGCCCCAGCATTTT.

This clone was counted between two and nine times. The J gene is TRBJ1-5, the V gene TRBV19; perhaps TRBD1 as D (6 bases). The V end was cut by 3 bases, the J end by 4 bases, with 16 bases between. The CDR3 contains 16 residues. The germline CDR1 and CDR2 sequences are LNHDA and SQIVND (reference sequence). In DNA form, the CDR3 reads TGTGCCAGTAGTATCGGCAGGGGATACGGGAATCAGCCCCAGCATTTT. Translating it yields CASSIGRGYGNQPQHF.

The rearrangement joins TRBV5-1 to TRBJ2-3, with a weak D call TRBD2 (5 bases). V lost 5 bases and J lost 0, with 13 bases in between. The CDR3 has 15 residues. Per germline, CDR1 SGHRS and CDR2 YFSETQ. CDR3 in DNA: TGCGCCAGCAGAGAGAGGGCCCCAAGCACAGATACGCAGTATTTT. Translated: CASRERAPSTDTQYF. Drawing the rest from reference TRBV5-1 and TRBJ2-3, the complete variable domain is KAGVTQTPRYLIKTRGQQVTLSCSPISGHRSVSWYQQTPGQGLQFLFEYFSETQRNKGNFPGRFSGRQFSNSRSEMNVSTLELGDSALYLCASRERAPSTDTQYFGPGTRLTVL.

This clone occurred a few times. The V and J genes are TRBV5-1 and TRBJ1-2; weak D call: TRBD1 (6 bases). Germline V lookup: CDR1 SGHRS, CDR2 YFSETQ. The CDR3 runs 15 residues. V was shortened by 5 bases and J by 2 bases, with 16 bases between the two germline ends. The CDR3 coding sequence is TGCGCCAGCAGACCTGACCCGACAGGCAACTATGGCTACACCTTC. This translates into CASRPDPTGNYGYTF.

The chain couples TRBV3-1 (or the pseudogene TRBV3-2) to TRBJ2-1, with 11 bases lining up with TRBD2. Germline CDR1 reads LGHDT; CDR2 reads YNNKEL (reference sequence). V trimming: 1 base; J trimming: 10 bases; junction bases outside the gene matches: 9. This CDR3 comprises 16 residues. The DNA for the CDR3 is TGTGCCAGCAGCCAAGTTCTAACTAGCGGGGGACTCGAGCAGTTCTTC. It is translated as CASSQVLTSGGLEQFF.

This clone was seen once. V and J are TRBV5-1 and TRBJ2-3; 7 bases are shared with TRBD1. The CDR3 has 16 amino acids. CDR1 and CDR2 (germline): SGHRS, YFSETQ. The V gene end was trimmed by 0 bases and the J gene end by 2 bases; junction bases not matched to a gene: 6. This CDR3 reads CASSLGQGSSTDTQYF. CDR3 nucleotide sequence: TGCGCCAGCAGCTTGGGACAGGGCTCATCCACAGATACGCAGTATTTT.

The chain employs TRBV6-5 and TRBJ1-1; TRBD1 agrees at 7 bases. V shed 7 bases and J 1 base; nucleotides not matched to a gene: 6. Looked up from germline, CDR1 is MNHEY and CDR2 is SVGAGI. CDR3 size: 14 residues. The CDR3, as DNA: TGTGCCAGCATAAAAGGGGGCTCGAACACTGAAGCTTTCTTT. Translation gives CASIKGGSNTEAFF.

This chain links TRBV5-1 with TRBJ2-1; 11 bases line up with TRBD1. In germline, CDR1 is SGHRS, CDR2 YFSETQ. The V and J ends lost 3 bases and 0 bases, in that order; junction bases with no gene match: 2. This CDR3 spans 16 amino acids. The CDR3 spells CASSSGTGGSYNEQFF. As DNA, the CDR3 is TGCGCCAGCAGCTCCGGGACAGGGGGCTCCTACAATGAGCAGTTCTTC.

The table lists this clone with many counts. The rearrangement uses TRBV2 and TRBJ1-4; D is unresolved. Germline-derived CDR1 and CDR2 are SNHLY and FYNNEI. V was trimmed by 7 bases and J by 8 bases, leaving 8 bases between them. The CDR3 spans 11 residues. The CDR3 region is CASTPEEKLFF. Here the CDR3 DNA reads TGTGCCAGCACCCCCGAGGAAAAACTGTTTTTT.

V gene TRBV27 combines with J gene TRBJ2-2; 7 bases match TRBD1. The CDR3 has 15 amino acids. Germline CDR1 and CDR2: MNHEY and SMNVEV (reference sequence). V shed 5 bases, J shed 0 bases, and the junction held 3 bases outside the gene matches. CDR3 loop: CASSLTGANTGELFF. The CDR3 DNA sequence: TGTGCCAGCAGTCTTACAGGGGCGAACACCGGGGAGCTGTTTTTT.

Concerning this clone: The same CDR3 also results from other DNA sequences found in this sample. V is TRBV6-5 and J is TRBJ1-1; D is possibly TRBD1 (6 bases). Germline values: CDR1 MNHEY, CDR2 SVGAGI. The length of the CDR3 is 13 residues. Trimming left V 7 bases short and J 2 bases short, with 11 bases between. Written as DNA, the CDR3 is TGTGCCAGCACCCGACAGGTCAACACTGAAGCTTTCTTT. This translates into CASTRQVNTEAFF.

The chain links TRBV5-4 to TRBJ2-2; 7 nucleotides align to TRBD1. The CDR3 contains 16 residues. J was trimmed by 2 bases and V by 1 base; bases with no gene match: 5. Germline CDR1 SGHNT, CDR2 YYREEE (reference sequence). CDR3 nucleotide sequence: TGTGCCAGCAGCTTGTCACAGGGGCCTAACACCGGGGAGCTGTTTTTT. Translated, it gives CASSLSQGPNTGELFF.